This T cell receptor beta chain was captured by sequencing in a study of cytomegalovirus exposure and HLA in healthy donors. With 4 bases clipped from V and 7 bases from J, the junction kept 6 bases outside the gene matches. Germline lookup yields CDR1 SGHTA and CDR2 FQGTGA. The CDR3 consists of 14 residues. The primer mix had 60 Vbeta and 13 Jbeta primers. Generated by immunoSEQ multiplex PCR, the TCRdb table keeps only in-frame clones and is missing some. Of about 160,000 clones listed, roughly 80% were seen once; the top ten hold approximately 1.4%. The sequence was obtained from a man in his thirties or forties in good health and CMV-seronegative. The chain links TRBV7-3 to TRBJ2-1; 8 bases line up with TRBD2. Sequencing was carried out using PBMCs. The CDR3 here is CASSSGGPRNEQFF. The CDR3 DNA reads TGTGCCAGCAGCTCGGGGGGGCCGCGGAATGAGCAGTTCTTC.